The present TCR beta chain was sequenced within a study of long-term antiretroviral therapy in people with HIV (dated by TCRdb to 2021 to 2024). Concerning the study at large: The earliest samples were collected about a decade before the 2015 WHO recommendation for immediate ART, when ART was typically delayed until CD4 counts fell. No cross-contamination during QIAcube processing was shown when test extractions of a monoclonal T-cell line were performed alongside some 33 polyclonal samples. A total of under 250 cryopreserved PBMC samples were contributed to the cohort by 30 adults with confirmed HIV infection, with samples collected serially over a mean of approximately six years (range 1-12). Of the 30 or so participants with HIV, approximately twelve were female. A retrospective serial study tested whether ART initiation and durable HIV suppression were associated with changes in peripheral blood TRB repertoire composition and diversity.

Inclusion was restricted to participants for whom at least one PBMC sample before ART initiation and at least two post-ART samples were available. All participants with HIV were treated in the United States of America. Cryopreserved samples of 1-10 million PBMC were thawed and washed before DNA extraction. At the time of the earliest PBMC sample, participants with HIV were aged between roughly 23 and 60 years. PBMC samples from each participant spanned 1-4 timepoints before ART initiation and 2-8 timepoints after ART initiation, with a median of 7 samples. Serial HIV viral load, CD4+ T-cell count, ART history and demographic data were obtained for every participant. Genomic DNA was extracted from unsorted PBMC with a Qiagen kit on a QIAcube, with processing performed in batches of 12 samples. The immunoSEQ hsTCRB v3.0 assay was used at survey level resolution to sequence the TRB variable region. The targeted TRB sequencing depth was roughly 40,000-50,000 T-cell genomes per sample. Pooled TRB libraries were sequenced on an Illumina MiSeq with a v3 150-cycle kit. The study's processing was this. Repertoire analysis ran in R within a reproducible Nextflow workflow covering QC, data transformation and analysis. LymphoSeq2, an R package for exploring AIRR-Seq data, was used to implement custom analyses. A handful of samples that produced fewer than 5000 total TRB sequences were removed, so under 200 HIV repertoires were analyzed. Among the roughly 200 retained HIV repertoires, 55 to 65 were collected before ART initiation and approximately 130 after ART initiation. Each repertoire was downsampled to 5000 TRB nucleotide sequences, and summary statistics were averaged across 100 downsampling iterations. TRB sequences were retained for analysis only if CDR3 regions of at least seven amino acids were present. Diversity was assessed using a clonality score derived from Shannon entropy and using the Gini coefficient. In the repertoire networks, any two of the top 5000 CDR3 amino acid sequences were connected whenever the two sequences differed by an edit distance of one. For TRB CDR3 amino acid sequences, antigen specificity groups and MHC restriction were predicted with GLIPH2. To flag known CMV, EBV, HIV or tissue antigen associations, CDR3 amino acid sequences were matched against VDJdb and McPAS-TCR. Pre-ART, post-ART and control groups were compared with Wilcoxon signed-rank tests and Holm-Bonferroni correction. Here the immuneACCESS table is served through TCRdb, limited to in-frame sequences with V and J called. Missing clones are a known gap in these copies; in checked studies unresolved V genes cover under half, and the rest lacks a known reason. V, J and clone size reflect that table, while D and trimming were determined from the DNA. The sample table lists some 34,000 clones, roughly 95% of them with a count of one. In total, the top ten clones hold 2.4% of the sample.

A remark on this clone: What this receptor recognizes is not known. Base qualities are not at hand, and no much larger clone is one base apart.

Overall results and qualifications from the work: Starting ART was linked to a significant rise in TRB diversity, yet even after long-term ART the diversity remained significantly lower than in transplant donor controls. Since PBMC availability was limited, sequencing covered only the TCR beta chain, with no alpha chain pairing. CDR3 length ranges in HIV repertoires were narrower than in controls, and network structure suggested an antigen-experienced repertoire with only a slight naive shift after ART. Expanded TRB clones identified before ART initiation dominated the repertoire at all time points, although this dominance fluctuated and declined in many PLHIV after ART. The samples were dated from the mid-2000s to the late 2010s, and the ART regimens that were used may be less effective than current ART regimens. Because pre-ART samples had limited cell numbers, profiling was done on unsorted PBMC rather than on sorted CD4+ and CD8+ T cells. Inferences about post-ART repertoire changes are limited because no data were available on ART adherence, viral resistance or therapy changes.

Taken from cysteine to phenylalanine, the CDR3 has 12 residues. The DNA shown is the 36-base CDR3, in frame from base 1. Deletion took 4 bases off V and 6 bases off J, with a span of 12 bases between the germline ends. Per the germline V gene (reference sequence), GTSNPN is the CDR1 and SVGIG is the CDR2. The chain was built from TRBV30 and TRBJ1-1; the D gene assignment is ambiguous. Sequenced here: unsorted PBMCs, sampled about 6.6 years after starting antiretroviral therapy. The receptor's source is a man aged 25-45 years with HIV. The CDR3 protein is CAWIRGIPEAFF. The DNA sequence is TGTGCCTGGATTCGTGGGATCCCTGAAGCTTTCTTT.